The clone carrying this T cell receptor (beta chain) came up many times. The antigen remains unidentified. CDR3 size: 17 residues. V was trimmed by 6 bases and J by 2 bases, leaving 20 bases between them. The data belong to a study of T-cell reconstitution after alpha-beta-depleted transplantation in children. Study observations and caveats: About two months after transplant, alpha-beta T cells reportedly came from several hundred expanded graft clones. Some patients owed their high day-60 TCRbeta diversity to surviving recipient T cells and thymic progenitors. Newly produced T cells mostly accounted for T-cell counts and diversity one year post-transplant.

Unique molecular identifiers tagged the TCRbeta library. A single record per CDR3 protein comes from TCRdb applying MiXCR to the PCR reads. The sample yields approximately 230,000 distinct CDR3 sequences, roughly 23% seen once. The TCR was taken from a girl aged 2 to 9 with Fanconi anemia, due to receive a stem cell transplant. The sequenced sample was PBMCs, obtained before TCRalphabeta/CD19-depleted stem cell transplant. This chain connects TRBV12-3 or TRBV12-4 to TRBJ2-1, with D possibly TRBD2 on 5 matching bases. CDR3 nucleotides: TGTGCCAGCAGCCCAGCCGGGATCCGGAAAGCCTACAATGAGCAGTTCTTC. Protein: CASSPAGIRKAYNEQFF.